These T cell receptor beta chains were read from a single sample in a study of cytotoxic CD8 clonotypes in ibrutinib-treated CLL. Profiling relied on immunoSEQ multiplex PCR, and the TCRdb table lists in-frame clones only, not all of them. The table has about 130,000 clones, 80% to 90% seen once. Sequences were derived from PBMCs, sampled after 24 months of ibrutinib treatment. The origin of the receptors is a human donor with chronic lymphocytic leukemia. The conserved cysteine and the conserved F or W are not part of the CDR3 here. Fields, in order: V gene, J gene, CDR3 protein.

v_call: TRBV19
j_call: TRBJ1-5
cdr3_aa: ASSLWQGAAQPQH

v_call: TRBV7-9
j_call: TRBJ2-7
cdr3_aa: ASSLIGNPYEQY

v_call: TRBV5-1
j_call: TRBJ1-1
cdr3_aa: ASNGNTEAF

v_call: TRBV5-1
j_call: TRBJ1-1
cdr3_aa: ASSPGQGNTEAF

v_call: TRBV27
j_call: TRBJ1-5
cdr3_aa: ASSFDGNQPQH

v_call: TRBV2
j_call: TRBJ1-4
cdr3_aa: ASRGGGEKLF

v_call: TRBV29-1
j_call: TRBJ1-1
cdr3_aa: SVGQSRGTEAF

v_call: TRBV4-3
j_call: TRBJ2-3
cdr3_aa: ASSQGASGSYTQY

v_call: TRBV7-3
j_call: TRBJ1-2
cdr3_aa: ASSPDEGAYGYT

v_call: TRBV28
j_call: TRBJ2-5
cdr3_aa: ASTDRYQETQY

v_call: TRBV5-1
j_call: TRBJ2-1
cdr3_aa: ASSLELVGHNEQF

v_call: TRBV2
j_call: TRBJ1-1
cdr3_aa: ASSGQVNTEAF

v_call: TRBV7-3
j_call: TRBJ1-2
cdr3_aa: ASSLANSGYT

v_call: TRBV21-1
j_call: TRBJ1-1
cdr3_aa: ASSKARVNTEAF

v_call: TRBV7-2
j_call: TRBJ2-7
cdr3_aa: ASSQDGRGEQY

v_call: TRBV5-1
j_call: TRBJ2-3
cdr3_aa: ASSPELAGVADTQY

v_call: TRBV7-6
j_call: TRBJ2-7
cdr3_aa: ASSFREGGEQY

v_call: TRBV5-1
j_call: TRBJ1-1
cdr3_aa: ASSEDSGKAF

v_call: TRBV6-1
j_call: TRBJ1-2
cdr3_aa: ASRPGQGGDYGYT

v_call: TRBV14
j_call: TRBJ1-1
cdr3_aa: ASSQGRMNTEAF